The rows below give T cell receptor beta chains drawn from one sample of a study of Ad26.COV2.S vaccination and SARS-CoV-2 variants. Sequencing used immunoSEQ multiplex PCR; TCRdb keeps in-frame clones, though not all of them. This table has more than 150,000 clones, 70% to 90% appearing once. The sample was peripheral blood, taken after recovery from COVID-19. The receptors come from a human donor who had recovered from COVID-19. Each CDR3 is given with its conserved first and last residue. A D gene is named only where the DNA matches it firmly. Not all rows give a size; the values are once, few, many and, for expanded clones, a class.

d_call	clone_size	v_call	j_call	cdr3_nt	cdr3_aa
TRBD1	NA	TRBV28	TRBJ2-1	TGTGCCAGCAGTTTTGGACAGGGCCCCTACAATGAGCAGTTCTTC	CASSFGQGPYNEQFF
TRBD2	NA	TRBV6-5	TRBJ2-2	TGTGCCAGCAGCTGGGGACTAGCGGATACCGGGGAGCTGTTTTTT	CASSWGLADTGELFF
NA	NA	TRBV12-3/TRBV12-4	TRBJ1-2	TGTGCCAGCAGTTTATCGGTTGTTGGCTACACCTTC	CASSLSVVGYTF
NA	NA	TRBV6-2/TRBV6-3	TRBJ1-6	TGTGCCAGCAGCACGACAACATATACACCCCTCCACTTT	CASSTTTYTPLHF
NA	NA	TRBV7-9	TRBJ1-2	TGTGCCAGCAGCTTAGAGGTCGCCCGGGGCTACACCTTC	CASSLEVARGYTF
NA	NA	TRBV6-1	TRBJ2-1	TGTGCCAGCAGTGAGCCGGGGGCCTCCTACAATGAGCAGTTCTTC	CASSEPGASYNEQFF
NA	once	TRBV10-2	TRBJ2-3	TGCGCCAGCACCCGCACAGATACGCAGTATTTT	CASTRTDTQYF
TRBD2	once	TRBV27	TRBJ2-5	TGTGCCAGCAGACTAGCGGGACAAGAGACCCAGTACTTC	CASRLAGQETQYF
TRBD2	NA	TRBV7-8	TRBJ2-1	TGTGCCAGCAGCTTAGTAGCGGGAGGGCACTACAATTCTAATTTCGATGAGCAGTTCTTC	CASSLVAGGHYNSNFDEQFF
NA	NA	TRBV28	TRBJ1-5	TGTGCCAGCAGTCCGTTACAGGAGGATCAGCCCCAGCATTTT	CASSPLQEDQPQHF
NA	NA	TRBV5-1	TRBJ2-5	TGCGCCAGCAGCTTTGGTTTGGTGGAGACCCAGTACTTC	CASSFGLVETQYF
TRBD1	NA	TRBV6-6	TRBJ2-7	TGTGCCAGCAGCCCCCCGGGACAGAGCTCCTACGAGCAGTACTTC	CASSPPGQSSYEQYF
TRBD2	NA	TRBV6-4	TRBJ2-2	TGTGCCAGCAAGAGTTTACGGGAGGGCCGCACCGGGGAGCTGTTTTTT	CASKSLREGRTGELFF
NA	NA	TRBV15	TRBJ1-4	TGTGCCACCAGCAGAGAGGGGGTTTGGACCGCAACTAATGAAAAACTGTTTTTT	CATSREGVWTATNEKLFF
TRBD1	NA	TRBV29-1	TRBJ1-2	TGCAGCGTTGAAGAGTGGGACAGGGGGACGAACTATGGCTACACCTTC	CSVEEWDRGTNYGYTF
TRBD2	NA	TRBV19	TRBJ2-1	TGTGCCAGTATGACTAGCGGGAGTCGCAATGAGCAGTTCTTC	CASMTSGSRNEQFF
NA	NA	TRBV18	TRBJ1-5	TGTGCCAGCACGCCCAATCAGCCCCAGCATTTT	CASTPNQPQHF
NA	NA	TRBV2	TRBJ1-2	TGTGCCAGCAGTGAATATGGTGGCTACACCTTC	CASSEYGGYTF
TRBD2	NA	TRBV7-3	TRBJ2-7	TGTGCCAGCAGCTTAAGCGGGGGGAAATCCTACGAGCAGTACTTC	CASSLSGGKSYEQYF
NA	NA	TRBV12-3/TRBV12-4	TRBJ2-7	TGTGCCAGCATCCGAGGGGGTACCCACGAGCAGTACTTC	CASIRGGTHEQYF
NA	NA	TRBV7-6	TRBJ1-1	TGTGCCAGCAGCGCAGCGGACACTGAAGCTTTCTTT	CASSAADTEAFF
TRBD1	NA	TRBV24-1	TRBJ2-5	TGTGCCACGGGACAGGGGAGTTCGGAGACCCAGTACTTC	CATGQGSSETQYF
TRBD1	NA	TRBV5-1	TRBJ1-1	TGCGCCAGCAGCTTGTCCGGGACAGCGAACACTGAAGCTTTCTTT	CASSLSGTANTEAFF
NA	NA	TRBV29-1	TRBJ2-3	TGCAGCATAAAGGGTTTTCTAGAATGGGATACGCAGTATTTT	CSIKGFLEWDTQYF
NA	NA	TRBV21-1	TRBJ2-2	TGTGCCAGCAGTGGGGATTTGGGTCGGGAGCTGTTTTTT	CASSGDLGRELFF
NA	NA	TRBV2	TRBJ2-7	TGTGCCAGCGGGCTTGGGGGGGCGAGTAACGAGCAGTACTTC	CASGLGGASNEQYF
NA	NA	TRBV21-1	TRBJ2-7	TGTGCCAGCAGCTTTCGACTTAAATACGAGCAGTACTTC	CASSFRLKYEQYF
NA	NA	TRBV2	TRBJ2-7	TGTGCCAGCATTCGGGACGGCTACGAGCAGTACTTC	CASIRDGYEQYF
NA	NA	TRBV7-9	TRBJ1-6	TGTGCCAGCAGCCACGGGACGGAGTATAATTCACCCCTCCACTTT	CASSHGTEYNSPLHF
TRBD1	NA	TRBV30	TRBJ1-2	TGTGCCTGGAGTGTGGGGACAGGCTATGGCTACACCTTC	CAWSVGTGYGYTF
TRBD2	NA	TRBV19	TRBJ2-7	TGTGCCAGTAGTCTAACTAGCGGGGGAACCTACGAGCAGTACTTC	CASSLTSGGTYEQYF
NA	NA	TRBV2	TRBJ2-7	TGTGCCAGTCGTATGGCCCTCTACGAGCAGTACTTC	CASRMALYEQYF
NA	NA	TRBV4-1	TRBJ2-7	TGCGCCAGCAGCCAAGCCAGTCCAACCACCTACGAGCAGTACTTC	CASSQASPTTYEQYF
NA	NA	TRBV28	TRBJ2-4	TGTGCCAGCAAGGGGGACCCCCAAAACATTCAGTACTTC	CASKGDPQNIQYF
NA	few	TRBV6-6	TRBJ1-5	TGTGCCAGCAGTCGCCGGGGAACGAATTGGGGCAATCAGCCCCAGCATTTT	CASSRRGTNWGNQPQHF
TRBD2	NA	TRBV13	TRBJ2-5	TGTGCCAGCAGCTTTTATAGCGGGGGCCAAGAGACCCAGTACTTC	CASSFYSGGQETQYF
NA	NA	TRBV14	TRBJ2-1	TGTGCCAGCAGCCCCGGACTCATCTACAATGAGCAGTTCTTC	CASSPGLIYNEQFF
NA	NA	TRBV19	TRBJ1-2	TGTGCCAGTAGCCTCTACTATGGCTACACCTTC	CASSLYYGYTF
TRBD1	NA	TRBV5-1	TRBJ2-7	TGCGCCAGCAGCTTGGGGGACAGGGCGTTCTACGAGCAGTACTTC	CASSLGDRAFYEQYF
TRBD2	NA	TRBV15	TRBJ2-3	TGTGCCACCAGCAGAGATAGCCTAGCGGGAGATACGCAGTATTTT	CATSRDSLAGDTQYF
NA	NA	TRBV10-2	TRBJ1-1	TGCGCCAGCAGTGAGGCCGGCCTCTTCAGGGGGAACACTGAAGCTTTCTTT	CASSEAGLFRGNTEAFF
NA	NA	TRBV18	TRBJ2-3	TGTGCCAGCTCACCACATCAGGGCGCAGATACGCAGTATTTT	CASSPHQGADTQYF
NA	NA	TRBV3-1/TRBV3-2	TRBJ1-6	TGTGCCAGCAGCCTCACTAGGGTGCGGGGAATCGGGTCACCCCTCCACTTT	CASSLTRVRGIGSPLHF
NA	NA	TRBV7-3	TRBJ2-1	TGTGCCAGCAGCTCCCGAAGCGCGGTGGATGAGCAGTTCTTC	CASSSRSAVDEQFF
NA	NA	TRBV7-9	TRBJ1-2	TGTGCCAGCAGCTTATCGGAACGCTATGGCTACACCTTC	CASSLSERYGYTF
NA	NA	TRBV11-2	TRBJ1-5	TGTGCCGCCGTGACGGGGGGCGGACAGCCCCAGCATTTT	CAAVTGGGQPQHF
TRBD2	NA	TRBV10-2	TRBJ2-5	TGCGCCAGCAGTGAGACGACTAGCGTACAAGAGACCCAGTACTTC	CASSETTSVQETQYF
NA	NA	TRBV5-6	TRBJ2-7	TGTGCCAGCAGCTTGGGGAGGGGGCGAGGCCTCGAGCAGTACTTC	CASSLGRGRGLEQYF
NA	NA	TRBV2	TRBJ1-4	TGTGCCAGCAGTATGGACATTGAGAGGAAACTGTTTTTT	CASSMDIERKLFF
NA	NA	TRBV4-2	TRBJ1-2	TGTGCCAGCAGCCAAGATAGTAAGGGAATTACTAACTATGGCTACACCTTC	CASSQDSKGITNYGYTF
TRBD2	NA	TRBV25-1	TRBJ2-1	TGTGCCAGCAGTGCGCTCGCGGGAGGGGACAATGAGCAGTTCTTC	CASSALAGGDNEQFF
NA	NA	TRBV19	TRBJ2-1	TGTGCCAGTAGTATAGACTACGACAATGAGCAGTTCTTC	CASSIDYDNEQFF
NA	NA	TRBV27	TRBJ2-1	TGTGCCAGCAGTCTATACGGGGGCCATTACAATGAGCAGTTCTTC	CASSLYGGHYNEQFF
NA	NA	TRBV5-6	TRBJ2-2	TGTGCCAGCAGCCGATGGGTGGGTGGTAACACCGGGGAGCTGTTTTTT	CASSRWVGGNTGELFF